Sequencing of this TCR beta chain was carried out in a study of radiation and T cells in renal cell carcinoma. Per the germline V gene, CDR1 is MDHEN and CDR2 is SYDVKM. The CDR3 covers 14 residues. The ends were cut back, 5 bases at V and 2 bases at J, with 11 bases in the middle. This clone appeared a single time. The time point denotes: baseline pretreatment blood. The treatment here: 15 Gy SBRT to primary tumor, nephrectomy 4 weeks later. This renal cell carcinoma was of the clear cell type. Sequencing used immunoSEQ multiplex PCR; TCRdb keeps in-frame clones, though not all of them. The data hold about 130,000 clones, with roughly 80% observed a single time.

This clonotype was obtained from a woman in her sixties with renal cell carcinoma. This specimen was blood, taken from a patient whose treatment included radiotherapy and nephrectomy. The chain uses TRBV28 and TRBJ2-3, with D perhaps matching TRBD1 or TRBD2 (5 bases each). The CDR3 loop is CASSDGTITDTQYF. CDR3 sequence (DNA): TGTGCCAGCAGTGATGGGACGATCACAGATACGCAGTATTTT.